This TCR beta chain was sequenced in a study of PD-1 blockade in classical Hodgkin lymphoma. Study-wide context: Patients received nivolumab 3 mg/kg intravenously every 2 weeks.

Clones were sequenced by immunoSEQ multiplex PCR, and TCRdb holds only the in-frame ones, with some missing. The repertoire holds 13,000 or so clones, with roughly 90% as singletons. All trial patients relapsed after autologous stem cell transplantation. Complete response, partial response or progressive disease made up the best responses. The germline V gene encodes CDR1 LGHNT and CDR2 FRNRAP. Trimming removed 6 bases at V and 4 bases at J, with 15 bases between. CDR3 length equals 14 residues. Study-level results: Newly diagnosed patients and complete responders had comparable diversity at baseline.

With regard to this clone: The antigen remains undetermined.

V and J are TRBV12-5 and TRBJ1-2, with a weak D call TRBD1 (6 bases). The sequenced sample was peripheral blood mononuclear cells (PBMCs), obtained at baseline. The TCR sequence derives from a human donor with classical Hodgkin lymphoma. CDR3 sequence (DNA): TGTGCTAGTGGCCTACACAGGGTGCTCTATGGCTACACCTTC. This translates into CASGLHRVLYGYTF.